Included here is one T cell receptor beta chain sequence, with context. The CDR3 runs to 14 residues. Trimming took off 7 bases at V and 3 bases at J, with 12 bases between the two ends. From germline, CDR1 is SNHLY and CDR2 FYNNEI. This record belongs to a study of technical replicates of blood from several donors. Sequencing used immunoSEQ multiplex PCR; TCRdb keeps in-frame clones, though not all of them. The sample carries roughly 72,000 clones, around 90% recorded once. This receptor was identified in a human donor in good health. This chain uses TRBV2 with TRBJ2-2; D might be TRBD2 (6 bases). Sequencing was carried out using T cells isolated from PBMCs. This CDR3 reads CASTRTGDTGELFF. CDR3 DNA sequence: TGTGCCAGCACCAGAACGGGGGACACCGGGGAGCTGTTTTTT. The full variable domain, rest sourced from reference TRBV2 and TRBJ2-2, is EPEVTQTPSHQVTQMGQEVILRCVPISNHLYFYWYRQILGQKVEFLVSFYNNEISEKSEIFDDQFSVERPDGSNFTLKIRSTKLEDSAMYFCASTRTGDTGELFFGEGSRLTVL.